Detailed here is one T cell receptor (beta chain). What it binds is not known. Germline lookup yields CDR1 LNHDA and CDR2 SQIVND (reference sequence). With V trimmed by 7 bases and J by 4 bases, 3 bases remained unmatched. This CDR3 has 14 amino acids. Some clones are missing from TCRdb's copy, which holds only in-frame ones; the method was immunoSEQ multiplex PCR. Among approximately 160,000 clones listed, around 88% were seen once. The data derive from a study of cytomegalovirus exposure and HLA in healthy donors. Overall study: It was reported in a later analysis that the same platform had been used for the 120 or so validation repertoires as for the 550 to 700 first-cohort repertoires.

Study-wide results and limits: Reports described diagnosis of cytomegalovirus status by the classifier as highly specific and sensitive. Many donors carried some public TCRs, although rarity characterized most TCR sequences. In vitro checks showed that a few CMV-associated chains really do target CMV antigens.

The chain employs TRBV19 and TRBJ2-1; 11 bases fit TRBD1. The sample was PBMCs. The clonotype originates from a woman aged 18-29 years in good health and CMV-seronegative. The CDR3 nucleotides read TGTGCCAGTACGGACAGGGGGCGATACAATGAGCAGTTCTTC. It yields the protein CASTDRGRYNEQFF.